The TCR beta chain described here comes from a study of Ad26.COV2.S vaccination and SARS-CoV-2 variants. Turning to the study itself: Intramuscular Ad26.COV2.S doses were given once or twice, 56 days apart.

Broader study findings: Reports say spike-specific CD8+ and CD4+ T cell responses covered substantial breadth after vaccination. Vaccinees displayed broader spike-specific TCR repertoires than placebo recipients. Total T cell responses, in the TCR breadth and depth analyses, may have been underestimated.

V was trimmed by 2 bases and J by 8 bases, leaving 12 bases between them. Looked up from germline, CDR1 is GTSNPN and CDR2 is SVGIG (reference sequence). This CDR3 comprises 12 residues. This clone has just one count. Its antigen is unidentified. Method: immunoSEQ multiplex PCR; TCRdb's copy keeps in-frame clones and lacks some. The data hold approximately 420,000 clones, with 75% to 90% observed a single time. The treatment denotes: some 20 received Ad26.COV2.S at low or high dose, single or two shots; about 5 received placebo; per-sample allocation not given. Day 63 after the first vaccine or placebo injection was the time point for sampling.

The receptor was derived from a person aged 18 to 65 who received the Ad26.COV2.S COVID-19 vaccine or a placebo. The V and J genes are TRBV30 and TRBJ1-2; the D gene is possibly TRBD1 (6 bases). Sample: peripheral blood, taken in a trial of Ad26.COV2.S vaccine versus placebo. The chain's CDR3 is CAWSTTGSGYTF. The CDR3 DNA is TGTGCCTGGAGTACGACAGGATCCGGCTACACCTTC. The full variable domain, completed using reference TRBV30 and TRBJ1-2, is SQTIHQWPATLVQPVGSPLSLECTVEGTSNPNLYWYRQAAGRGLQLLFYSVGIGQISSEVPQNLSASRPQDRQFILSSKKLLLSDSGFYLCAWSTTGSGYTFGSGTRLTVV.